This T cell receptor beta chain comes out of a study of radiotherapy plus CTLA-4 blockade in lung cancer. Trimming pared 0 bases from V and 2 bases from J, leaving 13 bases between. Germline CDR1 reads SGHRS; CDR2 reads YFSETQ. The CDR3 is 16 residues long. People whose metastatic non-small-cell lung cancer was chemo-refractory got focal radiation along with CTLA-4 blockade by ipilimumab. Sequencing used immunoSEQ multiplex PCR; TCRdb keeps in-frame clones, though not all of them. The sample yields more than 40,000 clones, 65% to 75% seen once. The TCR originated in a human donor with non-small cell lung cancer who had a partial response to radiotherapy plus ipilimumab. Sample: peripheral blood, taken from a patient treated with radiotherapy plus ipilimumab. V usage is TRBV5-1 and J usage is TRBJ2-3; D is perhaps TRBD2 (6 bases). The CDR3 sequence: CASSLAMGGATDTQYF. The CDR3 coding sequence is TGCGCCAGCAGCTTGGCCATGGGAGGAGCCACAGATACGCAGTATTTT.